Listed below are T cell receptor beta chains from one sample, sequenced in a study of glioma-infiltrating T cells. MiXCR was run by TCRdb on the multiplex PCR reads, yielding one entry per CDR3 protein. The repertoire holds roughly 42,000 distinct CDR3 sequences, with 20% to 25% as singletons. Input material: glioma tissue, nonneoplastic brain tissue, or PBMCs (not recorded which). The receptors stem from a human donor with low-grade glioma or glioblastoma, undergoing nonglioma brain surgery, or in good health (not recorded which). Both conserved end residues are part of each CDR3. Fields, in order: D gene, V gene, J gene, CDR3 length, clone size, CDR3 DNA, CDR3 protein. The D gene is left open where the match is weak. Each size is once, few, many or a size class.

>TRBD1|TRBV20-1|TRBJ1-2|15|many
TGCAGTGTTGGGGACAGCCCCTGGGGGTACTATGGCTACACCTTC
CSVGDSPWGYYGYTF
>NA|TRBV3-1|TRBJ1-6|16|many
TGTGCCAGCAGCCCCGACATCGGCTCCTATAATTCACCCCTCCACTTT
CASSPDIGSYNSPLHF
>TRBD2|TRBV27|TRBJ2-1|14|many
TGTGCCAGCAGTTTTCGTTCGGGGGGATATGAGCAGTTCTTC
CASSFRSGGYEQFF
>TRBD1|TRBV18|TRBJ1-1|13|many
TGTGCCTGTCCCGGACAGGGGGGGACTGAAGCTTTCTTT
CACPGQGGTEAFF
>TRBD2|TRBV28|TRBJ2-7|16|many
TGTGCCAGCAGTCACCTCCCTAGCGGGGCCTCCTACGAGCAGTACTTC
CASSHLPSGASYEQYF
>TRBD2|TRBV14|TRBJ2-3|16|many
TGTGCCAGCAGCCCCGTAGCGGGAGATCGCACAGATACGCAGTATTTT
CASSPVAGDRTDTQYF
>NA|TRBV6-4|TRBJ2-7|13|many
TGTGCCAGCAGTGACTCGCTATTCTACGAGCAGTACTTC
CASSDSLFYEQYF
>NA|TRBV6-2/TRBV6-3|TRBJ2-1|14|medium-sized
TGTGCCAGCAGTTACTCGACGCTTTACAATGAGCAGTTCTTC
CASSYSTLYNEQFF
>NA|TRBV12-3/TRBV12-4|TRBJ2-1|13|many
TGTGCCAGCAGAGAGGACCCTGACAATGAGCAGTTCTTC
CASREDPDNEQFF
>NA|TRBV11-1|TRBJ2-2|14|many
TGTGCCAGCAGCTTTTCGGGGTTGGCCGGGGAGCTGTTTTTT
CASSFSGLAGELFF